The 5 T cell receptor beta chains presented below share a single source sample, sequenced in a study of blood T cell repertoires in COVID-19. Libraries were prepared by immunoSEQ multiplex PCR; TCRdb keeps only in-frame clonotypes and omits some of them. The sample records roughly 190,000 clones, about 91% being singletons. Material for sequencing was PBMCs or T cells enriched from blood (not recorded which). These TCRs come from a young woman who had recovered from COVID-19.

In DNA form, the CDR3 reads TGCGCCAGCAGCCATGGACAGAGGGTAACTAATGAAAAACTGTTTTTT. Protein: CASSHGQRVTNEKLFF. This chain uses TRBV5-1 with TRBJ1-4, with a tentative D call TRBD1 (6 bases). The CDR3 sequence is 16 residues long. Germline V gene lookup returns CDR1 SGHRS and CDR2 YFSETQ. The V and J ends lost 4 bases and 1 base respectively, with 14 bases between them.

This chain connects TRBV5-1 to TRBJ1-1, with D tentatively TRBD1 (6 bases). V gave up 2 bases and J gave up 0 bases, with 11 bases separating them. In germline, CDR1 is SGHRS, CDR2 YFSETQ. The CDR3 has 15 amino acids. CDR3: CASSLQWDMNTEAFF. For the CDR3, the DNA is TGCGCCAGCAGCTTACAATGGGACATGAACACTGAAGCTTTCTTT.

This clone was counted once. The genes are TRBV18 and TRBJ2-3; 8 nucleotides align to TRBD1. CDR3 size: 14 residues. V lost 1 base, J lost 6 bases, and 3 bases stayed unmatched. Germline assignment: CDR1 KGHSH and CDR2 LQKENI. The CDR3 DNA is TGTGCCAGCTCACCACTAGACAGGGGCGATACGCAGTATTTT. Residues: CASSPLDRGDTQYF.

This chain uses TRBV10-3 with TRBJ1-4, with D perhaps TRBD1 (5 bases). In germline, CDR1 is ENHRY, CDR2 SYGVKD. With 0 bases removed from V and 3 bases from J, the gap between germline ends came to 8 bases. CDR3 size: 15 residues. This CDR3 reads CAISESRGSNEKLFF. Written as DNA, the CDR3 is TGTGCCATCAGTGAGTCGCGGGGGTCTAATGAAAAACTGTTTTTT.

J is TRBJ2-3 and V is TRBV9; 9 positions match TRBD2. The germline V gene has CDR1 SGDLS and CDR2 YYNGEE. J lost 5 bases, V lost 7 bases, and 14 bases had no gene match. The CDR3 spans 16 residues. CDR3: CASSGREGRFGDTQYF. The CDR3 nucleotides are TGTGCCAGCTCGGGGCGGGAGGGCCGATTCGGAGATACGCAGTATTTT.